A single sample gave rise to the 12 T cell receptor beta chains below, sequenced in a study of blood T cell repertoires in COVID-19. The assay was immunoSEQ multiplex PCR, and TCRdb's table has in-frame clones only and misses some. The table includes 100,000 or so clones, approximately 86% detected once. The sequenced sample consisted of PBMCs or T cells enriched from blood (not recorded which). Source of these receptors: a woman between 50 and 59 years old who had recovered from COVID-19.

The count of this clone is one. The gene calls are TRBV5-4 and TRBJ2-3, with D possibly TRBD2 on 6 matching bases. This CDR3 contains 15 residues. Germline-derived CDR1 and CDR2 are SGHNT and YYREEE (reference sequence). Trimming stripped 4 bases from V and 1 base from J, with 13 bases between. In nucleotides, the CDR3 is TGTGCCAGCAGCCCGGCTGGGGAGGGCACAGATACGCAGTATTTT. It is translated as CASSPAGEGTDTQYF. The whole variable domain, remainder taken from reference TRBV5-4 and TRBJ2-3, is ETGVTQSPTHLIKTRGQQVTLRCSSQSGHNTVSWYQQALGQGPQFIFQYYREEENGRGNFPPRFSGLQFPNYSSELNVNALELDDSALYLCASSPAGEGTDTQYFGPGTRLTVL.

This chain joins TRBV19 and TRBJ1-4; unclear D gene. Trimming left V 9 bases short and J 11 bases short, with 28 bases between. CDR3 length: 16 residues. Germline CDR1 and CDR2: LNHDA and SQIVND (reference sequence). The CDR3 coding sequence is TGTGCCAGCTCCGGGGAACGGAGACTCGAAGTTGGGAAACTGTTTTTT. Its translation: CASSGERRLEVGKLFF.

V and J are TRBV5-1 and TRBJ1-5, with 7 bases that match TRBD1. This CDR3 is built from 16 residues. Germline loops: CDR1 SGHRS, CDR2 YFSETQ. V shed 0 bases and J 3 bases; nucleotides not matched to a gene: 6. The CDR3 nucleotides are TGCGCCAGCAGCTTGGGACAGGGTACCCCCAATCAGCCCCAGCATTTT. Its translation: CASSLGQGTPNQPQHF.

V is TRBV21-1 and J is TRBJ2-5; TRBD1 is the table's D call, not checked against the DNA. TRBV21-1 is tagged as a pseudogene. This CDR3 is 16 amino acids long. The DNA of the CDR3 is TGTGCCAGCAGCCGCTCCGGGACAGCACAGCAAGAGACCCAGTACTTC. It encodes CASSRSGTAQQETQYF.

This sequence joins TRBV27 and TRBJ2-1; D remains ambiguous. The germline V gene encodes CDR1 MNHEY and CDR2 SMNVEV (reference sequence). V lost 0 bases and J lost 6, with 18 bases in between. This CDR3 has 17 residues. Here the CDR3 reads CASSLSSPPTLSNEQFF. CDR3 coding DNA: TGTGCCAGCAGTTTATCAAGCCCCCCAACCCTATCCAATGAGCAGTTCTTC.

V gene TRBV6-1 combines with J gene TRBJ2-5; D not resolved. Between the trimmed V and J ends, which lost 2 bases and 5 bases, there was a span of 12 bases. The germline gives CDR1 MNHNS, CDR2 SASEGT. CDR3 length: 14 amino acids. In DNA, the CDR3 is TGTGCCAGCAGTGAACCGAGAGACTGGGAGACCCAGTACTTC. The encoded protein is CASSEPRDWETQYF.

V gene TRBV3-1 (or the pseudogene TRBV3-2) combines with J gene TRBJ1-4, with 7 bases aligning to TRBD1. The V segment lost 3 bases and the J segment 4 bases; nucleotides outside the gene matches: 5. Germline V gene sequence: CDR1 LGHDT, CDR2 YNNKEL (reference sequence). This CDR3 has 15 residues. CDR3 protein: CASSHRGIDNEKLFF. The CDR3 coding sequence is TGTGCCAGCAGCCACAGGGGGATAGATAATGAAAAACTGTTTTTT.

V usage is TRBV27 and J usage is TRBJ1-2; TRBD1 matches 7 bases. The CDR3 covers 14 residues. Germline V gene lookup returns CDR1 MNHEY and CDR2 SMNVEV (reference sequence). Losses at the gene ends were 5 bases for V and 4 bases for J; bases not matched to a gene: 7. CDR3 protein: CASSANTGAYGYTF. In DNA, the CDR3 is TGTGCCAGCAGTGCCAACACAGGGGCCTATGGCTACACCTTC.

The J gene is TRBJ2-2, the V gene TRBV30; maybe TRBD2 (6 bases). The CDR3 totals 16 residues. V shed 1 base and J shed 1 base, with 13 bases lying between them. The V gene's germline CDR1 is GTSNPN and CDR2 SVGIG (reference sequence). The CDR3 sequence: CAWSGRRDQNTGELFF. In DNA, the CDR3 is TGTGCCTGGAGTGGTAGGAGGGACCAGAACACCGGGGAGCTGTTTTTT.

The chain couples TRBV14 to TRBJ2-3; 12 nucleotides align to TRBD2. J was trimmed by 0 bases and V by 4 bases; bases with no gene match: 8. The CDR3 is made up of 18 amino acids. The germline V gene encodes CDR1 SGHDN and CDR2 FVKESK. The CDR3 protein is CASSPGLAGLVSTDTQYF. In DNA, the CDR3 is TGTGCCAGCAGCCCGGGACTAGCGGGTTTAGTGAGCACAGATACGCAGTATTTT.

The gene calls are TRBV5-4 and TRBJ1-6; the match to TRBD1 covers 9 bases. This CDR3 spans 15 amino acids. Germline CDR1 is SGHNT and CDR2 is YYREEE (reference sequence). V trimming: 0 bases; J trimming: 7 bases; junction bases outside the gene matches: 2. CDR3 sequence (DNA): TGTGCCAGCAGCTTGGGGACAGGGGTCAATTCACCCCTCCACTTT. It translates to CASSLGTGVNSPLHF.

The chain links TRBV28 to TRBJ1-5, with D possibly being TRBD1 (6 bases). Per germline, CDR1 MDHEN and CDR2 SYDVKM. V dropped 6 bases and J dropped 1 base, with 16 bases sitting between them. The CDR3 has 16 amino acids. The chain's CDR3 is CASRFFRGLSNQPQHF. CDR3 coding DNA: TGTGCCAGCAGATTTTTTAGGGGGTTGAGCAATCAGCCCCAGCATTTT.